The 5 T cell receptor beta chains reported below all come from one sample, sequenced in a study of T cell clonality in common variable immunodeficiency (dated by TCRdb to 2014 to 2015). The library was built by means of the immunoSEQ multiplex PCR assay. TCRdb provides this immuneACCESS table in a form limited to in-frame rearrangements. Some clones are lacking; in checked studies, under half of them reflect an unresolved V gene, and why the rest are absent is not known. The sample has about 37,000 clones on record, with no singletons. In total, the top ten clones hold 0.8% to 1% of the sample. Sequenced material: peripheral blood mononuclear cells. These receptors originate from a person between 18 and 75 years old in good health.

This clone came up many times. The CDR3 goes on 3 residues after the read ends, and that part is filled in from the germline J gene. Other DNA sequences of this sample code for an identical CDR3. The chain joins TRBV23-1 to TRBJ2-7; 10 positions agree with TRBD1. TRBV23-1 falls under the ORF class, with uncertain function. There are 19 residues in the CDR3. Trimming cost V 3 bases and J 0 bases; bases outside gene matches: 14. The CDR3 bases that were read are TGCGCCAGCAGTCACCCCTCCGGGACAGGGGACGCCCTCTCCTACGAG. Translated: CASSHPSGTGDALSYE. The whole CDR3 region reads CASSHPSGTGDALSYEQYF.

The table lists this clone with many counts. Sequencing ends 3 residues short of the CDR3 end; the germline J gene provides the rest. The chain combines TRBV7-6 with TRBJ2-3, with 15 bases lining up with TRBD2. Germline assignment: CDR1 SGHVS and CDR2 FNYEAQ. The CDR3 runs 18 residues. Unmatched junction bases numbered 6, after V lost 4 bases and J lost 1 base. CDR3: CASSSPGLAGGRTDTQYF. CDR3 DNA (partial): TGTGCCAGCAGCTCACCGGGACTAGCGGGGGGTCGCACAGATACG.

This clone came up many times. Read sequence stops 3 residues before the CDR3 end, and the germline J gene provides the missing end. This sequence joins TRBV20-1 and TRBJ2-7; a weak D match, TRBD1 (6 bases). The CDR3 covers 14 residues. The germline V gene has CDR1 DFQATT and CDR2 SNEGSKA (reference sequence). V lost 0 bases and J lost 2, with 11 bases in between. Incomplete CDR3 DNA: TGCAGTGCTAGAGATGGGGCAGGGGCCTACGAG. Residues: CSARDGAGAYE. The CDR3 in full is CSARDGAGAYEQYF.

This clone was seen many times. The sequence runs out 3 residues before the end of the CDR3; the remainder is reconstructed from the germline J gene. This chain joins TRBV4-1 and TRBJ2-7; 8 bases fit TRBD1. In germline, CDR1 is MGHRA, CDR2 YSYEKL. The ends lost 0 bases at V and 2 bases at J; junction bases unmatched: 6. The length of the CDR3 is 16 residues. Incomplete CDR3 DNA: TGCGCCAGCAGCCAAGAGGACAGGGTAGGAACCTACGAG. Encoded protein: CASSQEDRVGTYE. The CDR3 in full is CASSQEDRVGTYEQYF.

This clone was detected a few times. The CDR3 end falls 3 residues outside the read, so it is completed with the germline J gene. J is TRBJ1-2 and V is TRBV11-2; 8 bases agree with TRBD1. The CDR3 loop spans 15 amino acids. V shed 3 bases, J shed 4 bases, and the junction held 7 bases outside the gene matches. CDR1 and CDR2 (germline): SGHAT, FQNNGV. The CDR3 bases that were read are TGTGCCAGCAGCTTGACTGGACAGGGAGGCTATGGC. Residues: CASSLTGQGGYG. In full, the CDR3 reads CASSLTGQGGYGYTF.